Listed below are T cell receptor beta chains from one sample, sequenced in a study of identical twins. TCRdb re-derived calls from the 5' RACE reads in MiXCR, one entry per CDR3 protein. Among under 250,000 distinct CDR3 sequences listed, 7.5% were seen once. These data also featured in a second study, about yellow fever vaccine responses in identical twins.

Sequencing was done on a sample of CD8+ T cells sorted from blood. The receptors shown here come from a woman between 18 and 29 years old in good health. CDR3s include the opening cysteine and the closing phenylalanine or tryptophan. Fields, in order: V gene, J gene, CDR3 protein.

>TRBV4-1|TRBJ1-5
CASSQDSGDRVISQPQHF
>TRBV12-3/TRBV12-4|TRBJ1-2
CASSYREDYGYTF
>TRBV5-1|TRBJ1-1
CASSLVAMNTEAFF
>TRBV29-1|TRBJ1-1
CSVLENTEAFF
>TRBV9|TRBJ1-3
CASSVGVSSSGNTIYF
>TRBV4-1|TRBJ1-6
CASSHRTGLYNSPLHF
>TRBV6-2/TRBV6-3|TRBJ1-5
CASSYSTGDSAQPQHF
>TRBV20-1|TRBJ2-3
CSARGALGLAWGDTQYF
>TRBV9|TRBJ2-7
CASSPKGARDRDEQYF
>TRBV27|TRBJ2-1
CASSRGESNEQFF
>TRBV7-9|TRBJ2-5
CASGPGNSQETQYF
>TRBV13|TRBJ2-5
CASTGYSQETQYF
>TRBV6-1|TRBJ1-4
CASRHRSPSNEKLFF
>TRBV7-9|TRBJ2-7
CASSSSSTRDRAREQYF
>TRBV12-3/TRBV12-4|TRBJ2-7
CASSQGRGQYF
>TRBV20-1|TRBJ1-4
CCARDSGNSAFNEKLFF
>TRBV5-6|TRBJ2-2
CASSPDRGRVTGELFF
>TRBV3-1|TRBJ2-5
CASSRTDQGTALQETQYF
>TRBV20-1|TRBJ1-1
CSARDSGGREAFF
>TRBV4-1|TRBJ2-7
CASSQANSGSYEQYF
>TRBV12-3/TRBV12-4|TRBJ2-1
CASRPSLGEGPDEQFF
>TRBV7-8|TRBJ2-7
CASSLEQGANYEQYF